A selection of T cell receptor beta chains follows, all from one sample in a study of molecular identifiers for immune sequencing clone quantification. Each CDR3 protein is one row after TCRdb ran MiXCR on the PCR reads. The sample yields about 640,000 distinct CDR3 sequences, 15% to 20% seen once. The sequencing sample was made of naive CD8+ T cells from blood, with Jurkat cell RNA spiked in. The receptors here all came from a human donor in good health. Some libraries in this study had Jurkat cell RNA spiked in. CDR3s include the opening cysteine and the closing phenylalanine or tryptophan. D genes are given only for firm matches. Rows give clone size only sometimes, using once, few, many, or a class for an expanded clone.

many	TRBJ2-7	TRBD1	TRBV4-3	TGCGCCAGCAGCCCCGGACAGGGGACCACCTACGAGCAGTACTTC	CASSPGQGTTYEQYF
.	TRBJ2-7	.	TRBV20-1	TGCAGTGCTAGAGATTGGGACGGCTACGAGCAGTACTTC	CSARDWDGYEQYF
many	TRBJ2-1	.	TRBV7-9	TGTGCCAGCAGCTTAGCTGCACAGGAGCAGTTCTTC	CASSLAAQEQFF
many	TRBJ1-5	.	TRBV12-5	TGTGCTAGTGGTTTGGGGTCGGGGCAGCCCCAGCATTTT	CASGLGSGQPQHF
many	TRBJ1-1	.	TRBV7-2	TGTGCCAGCAGCTCGACAAGCAACAGGGCCCTGAACACTGAAGCTTTCTTT	CASSSTSNRALNTEAFF
many	TRBJ2-3	.	TRBV2	TGTGCCAGCAGACCGGGGTTTAAGGCCACAGATACGCAGTATTTT	CASRPGFKATDTQYF
many	TRBJ2-5	.	TRBV12-5	TGTGCTAGTGGGTTACCAGAGAGTCCCCGAGGGGTCCAAGAGACCCAGTACTTC	CASGLPESPRGVQETQYF
many	TRBJ2-7	.	TRBV20-1	TGCAGTGCCACAGGAAGCGGTTACGAGCAGTACTTC	CSATGSGYEQYF
many	TRBJ2-3	.	TRBV4-1	TGCGCCAGCAGCCCCCGCTTGACCGCATTTAGCACAGATACGCAGTATTTT	CASSPRLTAFSTDTQYF
few	TRBJ1-2	.	TRBV5-6	TGTGCCAGCAGCTACGTTGGGTTCTACACCTTC	CASSYVGFYTF
many	TRBJ2-3	.	TRBV29-1	TGCAGCGTTGAAGGGAGGGTTGGGCAGCTCACAGATACGCAGTATTTT	CSVEGRVGQLTDTQYF
many	TRBJ1-1	.	TRBV4-3	TGCGCCAGCAGCCAAGATCGGGCTCTGGACACTGAAGCTTTCTTT	CASSQDRALDTEAFF
many	TRBJ1-1	.	TRBV20-1	TGCAGTGCTAGGATGGTGGCTGAAGCTTTCTTT	CSARMVAEAFF
many	TRBJ1-5	.	TRBV7-9	TGTGCCAGCAGCTTAGTTTTATCGGGTAGCAATCAGCCCCAGCATTTT	CASSLVLSGSNQPQHF
.	TRBJ2-7	TRBD2	TRBV4-1	TGCGCCAGCAGCCAACGTGATAGCGGGGGGGCGCCCGAGCAGTACTTC	CASSQRDSGGAPEQYF
many	TRBJ2-6	.	TRBV5-6	TGTGCCAGCAGCTTGGCCGTCTACTCTGGGGCCAACGTCCTGACTTTC	CASSLAVYSGANVLTF